The subject of this entry is one T cell receptor (beta chain). The clone's antigen remains unknown. No much larger clone exists at a distance of one base, and base qualities are not known. The donors were healthy, HIV-negative adults who had no recently reported acute infections or vaccinations. Every donor was a Caucasian adult living in Nashville, Tennessee, USA. CD4+ T cells were enriched by magnetic negative selection; naive cells were then positively selected on CD45RA, and the negative fraction formed the memory subset. After blood collection by leukapheresis, PBMCs were isolated using Ficoll-Histopaque density gradient centrifugation and then cryopreserved in the vapor phase of liquid nitrogen. Analytical flow cytometry was used to check the purity and quantity of each magnetically sorted T cell population. Genomic DNA was isolated from each sorted fraction and quantified by UV absorbance on a Nanodrop 2000c.

The data are from a study of shared clonotypes between healthy human individuals (dated by TCRdb to 2020 to 2021). Study-wide context: A couple of women and a few men aged 18 to 49 years were included in the cohort. For each donor, CD4 naive and CD4 memory were each run on three plates, CD8 naive on two plates, and CD8 memory on one plate. Blood TCR repertoires of five healthy adults were deeply sequenced to estimate repertoire size and the extent of clonotype sharing between individuals. Different laboratories and diverse techniques were used to prepare libraries and sequence TCR repertoires, to increase sequencing depth and limit assay-specific biases. Leukapheresis yielded between about 0.9 and 10 billion PBMCs per donor.

Sequences MNHEY (CDR1) and SMNVEV (CDR2) are obtained from the germline V gene (reference sequence). Clipping removes 3 bases from V and 5 bases from J, with 11 as the unmatched junction base count. Counted from cysteine to phenylalanine, this CDR3 has 17 amino acids. The DNA shown is the 51-base CDR3, in frame from base 1. Using the deep immunoSEQ assay, TCR CDR3 regions were amplified from genomic DNA by multiplex PCR. For each cell subset, the extracted genomic DNA was distributed evenly across all wells of several immunoSEQ 96-well plates, and each plate served as one replicate. For sorted subsets, each replicate PCR was loaded with around 220 ng genomic DNA, equivalent to approximately 33,000 T cell genomes. Purified libraries were measured with a Qubit 3.0 fluorometer, size-checked on a Bioanalyzer 2100, and measured again with the KAPA Library Quantification kit. A separate single-read 150-cycle Illumina NextSeq 550 flow cell was used to sequence each immunoSEQ 96-well plate. Processing in the source paper ran as follows. Because the immunoSEQ output included only junctional sequences and no quality scores, the filtering could not be the same as the filtering used for full-length reads. To assign V/J genes and CDR3, sequences were annotated using PyIR, a Python wrapper for IgBLAST v1.9, with IMGT germline references. Any read was removed if the V/J assignment was weak (E-value above 1e-6), the CDR3 was missing, or the read contained stop codons, out-of-frame junctions, or ambiguous translated residues. V3J clonotypes were defined as sequences sharing an identical inferred V gene, J gene, and CDR3 amino acid sequence. To compute the percentage overlap between repertoires, the number of shared unique clonotypes was divided by the size of the smaller repertoire. Richness of each repertoire was evaluated using RTK rarefaction, the Chao1 estimator, and Recon v2.1 estimates of unobserved clonotypes. OLGA was used to compute generation probabilities for all TCRbeta clonotypes that the gDNA method yielded from four donors. Here the immuneACCESS table is served through TCRdb, limited to in-frame sequences with V and J called. Missing clones are a known gap in these copies; in checked studies unresolved V genes cover under half, and the rest lacks a known reason. The V and J calls and clone size are taken from that table; D and trimming were inferred from the DNA. The sample table holds a few million clones, of which around 94% were seen once. Over 0.12% of the sample is taken by the ten largest.

General findings and caveats noted by the study authors: Sampling was restricted to blood, and TCR repertoires in tissue are likely to differ from TCR repertoires in blood. Compared with non-shared clonotypes, clonotypes shared by all four sorted-subset donors had higher generation probabilities. About 5% of naive CD4, more than 3% of naive CD8, approximately 2% of memory CD4, and approximately 0.4% of memory CD8 clonotypes were shared across a few donors. Naive subsets generally had larger estimated clonotype richness than memory subsets did. Because the study included only a small number of donors, the genetic and exposure-history diversity represented was limited. Pairwise subsampling indicated that sequencing depth was expected to affect the degree of clonotype sharing among donors. Even with the large sequencing depth, rarefaction of the sorted-subset datasets indicated that sequencing was incomplete.

Sequencing was performed on naive CD4+ T cells sorted from blood. This specimen's cell subset or site label, per the study, means: CD45RA+ positively selected. The chain joins TRBV27 to TRBJ2-3, with 10 bases in between that match TRBD2. The TCR originated in a man aged 18 to 30 in good health. This receptor carries the CDR3 CASSLNSGLAHRDTQYF. The sequence in DNA is TGTGCCAGCAGTTTGAACTCGGGACTAGCGCATAGAGATACGCAGTATTTT.